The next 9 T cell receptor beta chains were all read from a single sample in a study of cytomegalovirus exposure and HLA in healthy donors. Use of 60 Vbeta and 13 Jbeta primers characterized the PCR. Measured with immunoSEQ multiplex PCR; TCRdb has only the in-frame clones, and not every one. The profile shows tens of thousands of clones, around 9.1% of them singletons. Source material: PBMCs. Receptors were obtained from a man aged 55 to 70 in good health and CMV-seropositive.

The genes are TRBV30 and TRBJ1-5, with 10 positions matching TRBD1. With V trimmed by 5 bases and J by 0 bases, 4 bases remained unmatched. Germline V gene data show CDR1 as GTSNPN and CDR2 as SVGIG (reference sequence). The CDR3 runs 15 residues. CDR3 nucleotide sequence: TGTGCCTGGCGCCGGGACAGGGGTAGCAATCAGCCCCAGCATTTT. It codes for CAWRRDRGSNQPQHF.

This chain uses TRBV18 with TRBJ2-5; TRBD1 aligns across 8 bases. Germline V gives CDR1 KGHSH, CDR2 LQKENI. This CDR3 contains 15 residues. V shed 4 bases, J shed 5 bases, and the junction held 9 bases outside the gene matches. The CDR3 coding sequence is TGTGCCAGCTCACTTCGACAGGGGCGAGAGGAGACCCAGTACTTC. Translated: CASSLRQGREETQYF. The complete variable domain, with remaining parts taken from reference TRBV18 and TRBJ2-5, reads NAGVMQNPRHLVRRRGQEARLRCSPMKGHSHVYWYRQLPEEGLKFMVYLQKENIIDESGMPKERFSAEFPKEGPSILRIQQVVRGDSAAYFCASSLRQGREETQYFGPGTRLLVL.

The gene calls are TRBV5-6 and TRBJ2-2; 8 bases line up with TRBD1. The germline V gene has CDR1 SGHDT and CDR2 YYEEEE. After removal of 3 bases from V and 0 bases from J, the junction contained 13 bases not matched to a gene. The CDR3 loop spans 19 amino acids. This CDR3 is CASSSSGTGSFANTGELFF. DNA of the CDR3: TGTGCCAGCAGCTCGTCCGGGACAGGTTCTTTCGCGAACACCGGGGAGCTGTTTTTT.

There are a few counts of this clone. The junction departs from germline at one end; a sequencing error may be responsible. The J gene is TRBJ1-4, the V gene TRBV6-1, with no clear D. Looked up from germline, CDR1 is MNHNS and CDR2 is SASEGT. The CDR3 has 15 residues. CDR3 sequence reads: CASGDAGMPNEKLFF. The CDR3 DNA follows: TGTGCCAGCGGTGACGCGGGGATGCCTAATGAAAAACTGTTTTTT.

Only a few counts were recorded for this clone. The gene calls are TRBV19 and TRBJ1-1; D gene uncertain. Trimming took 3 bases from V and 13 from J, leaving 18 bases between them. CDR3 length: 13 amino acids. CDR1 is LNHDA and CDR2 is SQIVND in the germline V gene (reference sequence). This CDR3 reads CASSILRSGWVFF. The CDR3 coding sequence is TGTGCCAGTAGTATTTTGAGGAGCGGGTGGGTTTTCTTT.

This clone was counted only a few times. CDR3 in DNA: TGTGCCAGTAGTCCACAGGGGGCGACGAACACCGGGGAGCTGTTTTTT. Translation: CASSPQGATNTGELFF. V gene TRBV19 combines with J gene TRBJ2-2; TRBD1 matches at 9 bases. V dropped 5 bases and J dropped 0; count of bases not matched to a gene: 4. Germline lookup yields CDR1 LNHDA and CDR2 SQIVND (reference sequence). The CDR3 is 16 amino acids.

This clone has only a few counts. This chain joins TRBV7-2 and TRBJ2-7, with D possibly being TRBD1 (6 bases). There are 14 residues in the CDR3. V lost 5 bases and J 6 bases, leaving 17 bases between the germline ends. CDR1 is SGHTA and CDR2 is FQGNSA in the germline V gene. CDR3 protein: CASSPNFVGGEQYF. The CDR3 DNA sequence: TGTGCCAGCAGCCCCAATTTTGTAGGGGGCGAGCAGTACTTC.

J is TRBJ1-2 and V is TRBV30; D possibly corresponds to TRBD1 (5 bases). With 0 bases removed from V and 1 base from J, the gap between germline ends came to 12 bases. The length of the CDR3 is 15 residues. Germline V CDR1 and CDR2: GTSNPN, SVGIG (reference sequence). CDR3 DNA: TGTGCCTGGAGTGTACGCGGGACTTATAACTATGGCTACACCTTC. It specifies CAWSVRGTYNYGYTF.

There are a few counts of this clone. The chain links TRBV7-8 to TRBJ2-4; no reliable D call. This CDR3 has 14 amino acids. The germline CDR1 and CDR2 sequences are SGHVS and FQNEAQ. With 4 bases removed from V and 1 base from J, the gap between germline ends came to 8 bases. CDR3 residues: CASSSAEAKNIQYF. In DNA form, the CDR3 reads TGTGCCAGCAGCTCTGCGGAGGCCAAAAACATTCAGTACTTC.